This TCR beta chain was documented in a study of regulatory dendritic cells for organ transplantation. Sorted subsets were CFSE-labeled and cultured roughly 5 days with allogeneic dendritic cells. This table comes from immunoSEQ multiplex PCR, and its TCRdb copy is limited to in-frame clones, with some not included. Here the sample spans about 11,000 clones, roughly 70% being singletons. As regards this clone: The antigen is undetermined.

The length of the CDR3 is 15 residues. Germline V gives CDR1 MNHNS, CDR2 SASEGT. V lost 6 bases, J lost 2 bases, and 13 bases lay in between. Whole-study results and caveats: Between individuals, the alloreactive memory CD8+ T cell pool differed considerably.

Sequences were obtained from memory CD4+ T cells from blood cultured with regulatory dendritic cells. The subset denotes: CD45RO+ memory T cells. The receptor was derived from a human donor in good health. V is TRBV6-1 and J is TRBJ2-2; D perhaps matches TRBD1 (6 bases). In DNA form, the CDR3 reads TGTGCCAGCAGCATAGGGGGTCTTAACACCGGGGAGCTGTTTTTT. Translating it yields CASSIGGLNTGELFF.